This entry describes one T cell receptor beta chain. Its antigen is still unknown. The sample has other DNA sequences that encode this CDR3 too. The entry originates in a study of cytomegalovirus exposure and HLA in healthy donors. CDR3 length: 14 amino acids. Germline values: CDR1 SGDLS, CDR2 YYNGEE. The junction had 3 bases not matched to a gene; V was cut back by 2 bases and J by 2 bases. The PCR made use of 60 Vbeta and 13 Jbeta primers. Original handling: In a later analysis, tens of millions of unique TCR beta chains included roughly 11 million shared by two or more donors. TCRdb's copy holds only in-frame clones and misses some; the assay was immunoSEQ multiplex PCR. V, J and clone size are those of that table, while D and trimming were read from the DNA. The data contain fewer than 100,000 clones, about 75% of them singletons. General study findings and limits: Usually a TCR sequence was rare, but some public TCRs were found in many donors. According to an earlier analysis, most TCR beta V segments yielded productive rearrangements about 90% or about 30% of the time.

Material: PBMCs. The chain is built from TRBV9 and TRBJ2-7; 8 bases are a match to TRBD1. This TCR was recovered from a man aged 35 to 55 in good health and CMV-seropositive. CDR3 residues: CASSVGQGAYEQYF. CDR3 sequence (DNA): TGTGCCAGCAGCGTCGGACAGGGAGCCTACGAGCAGTACTTC.